Presented here are 20 T cell receptor beta chains from one specimen sequenced in a study of blood T cell repertoires in COVID-19. Repertoires were generated with immunoSEQ multiplex PCR, while TCRdb's copy carries only in-frame clones and drops some. The table lists 270,000 or so clones, about 90% of them singletons. Sequenced input: peripheral blood. The receptors here all came from a woman aged 25-40 years with COVID-19, enrolled during active disease.

The chain has TRBV19 and TRBJ2-1; 8 nucleotides agree with TRBD2. The germline gives CDR1 LNHDA, CDR2 SQIVND (reference sequence). There are 13 residues in the CDR3. V lost 6 bases and J lost 4; bases outside the gene matches: 2. CDR3 amino acids: CASSPGGYNEQFF. The CDR3 coding sequence is TGTGCCAGTAGCCCGGGGGGGTACAATGAGCAGTTCTTC.

In nucleotides, the CDR3 is TGTGCGGATTCCCACCCGACAGGGAGGCGCTATGGCTACACCTTC. Translation gives CADSHPTGRRYGYTF. This chain uses TRBV15 with TRBJ1-2; 7 nucleotides agree with TRBD1. This CDR3 is 15 amino acids long. Germline values: CDR1 LNHNV, CDR2 YYDKDF (reference sequence).

V is TRBV30 and J is TRBJ2-3; 7 positions agree with TRBD1. Germline CDR1 reads GTSNPN; CDR2 reads SVGIG (reference sequence). V lost 3 bases to trimming and J lost 4 bases; unmatched junction nucleotides: 1. CDR3 size: 12 residues. The CDR3 nucleotides are TGTGCCTGGAGCACAGGGGCAGATACGCAGTATTTT. Its protein is CAWSTGADTQYF. Full variable domain (missing parts from reference TRBV30 and TRBJ2-3): SQTIHQWPATLVQPVGSPLSLECTVEGTSNPNLYWYRQAAGRGLQLLFYSVGIGQISSEVPQNLSASRPQDRQFILSSKKLLLSDSGFYLCAWSTGADTQYFGPGTRLTVL.

In nucleotides, the CDR3 is TGTGCCAGCAGCGAGTCTAGGATCTCTGGAAACACCATATATTTT. The encoded protein is CASSESRISGNTIYF. This chain connects TRBV3-1 (or the pseudogene TRBV3-2) to TRBJ1-3; D ambiguous. Trimming pared 5 bases from V and 0 bases from J, leaving 11 bases between. The germline V gene encodes CDR1 LGHDT and CDR2 YNNKEL (reference sequence). The CDR3 extends over 15 amino acids.

The rearrangement joins TRBV19 to TRBJ1-2; possibly TRBD1 for D (6 bases). Germline V gives CDR1 LNHDA, CDR2 SQIVND (reference sequence). This CDR3 region has 12 residues. V lost 10 bases and J lost 6, with 15 bases in between. Written as DNA, the CDR3 is TGTGCCACTTTCGCGGGGGCGAATGGCTACACCTTC. Protein sequence: CATFAGANGYTF. The variable domain in full, completed from reference TRBV19 and TRBJ1-2, reads DGGITQSPKYLFRKEGQNVTLSCEQNLNHDAMYWYRQDPGQGLRLIYYSQIVNDFQKGDIAEGYSVSREKKESFPLTVTSAQKNPTAFYLCATFAGANGYTFGSGTRLTVV.

The V call is TRBV11-2, the J call TRBJ1-2, with D possibly matching TRBD1 (5 bases). V dropped 1 base and J dropped 2 bases, with 14 bases sitting between them. The germline CDR1 and CDR2 sequences are SGHAT and FQNNGV. This CDR3 has 16 amino acids. CDR3 sequence (DNA): TGTGCCAGCAGCTTAGTTGGGGCCAGAGCGAACTATGGCTACACCTTC. Protein sequence: CASSLVGARANYGYTF.

The chain is built from TRBV7-9 and TRBJ2-5, with D possibly TRBD2 on 5 matching bases. V dropped 0 bases and J dropped 4 bases, with 12 bases sitting between them. Germline V gene sequence: CDR1 SEHNR, CDR2 FQNEAQ (reference sequence). The CDR3 has 15 residues. CDR3 amino acids: CASSLAGAAGETQYF. As DNA, the CDR3 is TGTGCCAGCAGCTTAGCCGGTGCTGCGGGAGAGACCCAGTACTTC.

The gene calls are TRBV19 and TRBJ1-2, with 7 nucleotides matching TRBD1. V shed 7 bases and J 6 bases; nucleotides not matched to a gene: 5. Germline values: CDR1 LNHDA, CDR2 SQIVND (reference sequence). The CDR3 runs 12 residues. The CDR3 sequence is CASTTGADGYTF. DNA of the CDR3: TGTGCCAGTACTACAGGGGCTGATGGCTACACCTTC.

The CDR3 DNA sequence: TGTGCCAGTAGTTCGCTGACAGGGGCCTATAGCAATCAGCCCCAGCATTTT. This sequence encodes CASSSLTGAYSNQPQHF. The chain links TRBV19 to TRBJ1-5, with TRBD1 matching 8 bases. After removal of 5 bases from V and 0 bases from J, the junction contained 9 bases not matched to a gene. Germline values: CDR1 LNHDA, CDR2 SQIVND (reference sequence). The CDR3 has 17 amino acids.

This clone was found once. V and J are TRBV4-1 and TRBJ2-3, with a possible D match to TRBD1 (6 bases). The CDR3 consists of 20 residues. The V and J ends lost 0 bases and 6 bases respectively, with 28 bases between them. CDR1 is MGHRA and CDR2 is YSYEKL in the germline V gene. Here the CDR3 reads CASSQEIPPPSRQQGDTQYF. CDR3 coding DNA: TGCGCCAGCAGCCAAGAAATACCGCCACCGTCTCGACAGCAGGGGGATACGCAGTATTTT.

V gene TRBV7-9 combines with J gene TRBJ2-5; D is perhaps TRBD2 (5 bases). Trimming removed 5 bases from V and 4 bases from J, with 20 bases in between. The CDR3 is 16 amino acids. Per germline, CDR1 SEHNR and CDR2 FQNEAQ (reference sequence). CDR3 residues: CASSHNLGEGGETQYF. The CDR3 region has the DNA TGTGCCAGCAGCCACAACTTGGGAGAGGGTGGAGAGACCCAGTACTTC.

The chain has TRBV5-1 and TRBJ1-2, with 8 bases identical to TRBD1. Germline V gives CDR1 SGHRS, CDR2 YFSETQ. The V segment lost 0 bases and the J segment 6 bases; nucleotides outside the gene matches: 7. This CDR3 has 15 amino acids. The CDR3 bases are TGCGCCAGCAGCTTGGAAGTGACAGGGGCTCATGGCTACACCTTC. This translates into CASSLEVTGAHGYTF.

This chain joins TRBV3-1 (or the pseudogene TRBV3-2) and TRBJ2-6; the D is unclear. The CDR3 extends over 18 amino acids. CDR1 is LGHDT and CDR2 is YNNKEL in the germline V gene (reference sequence). V lost 2 bases, J lost 1 base, and 15 bases lay in between. The CDR3, as DNA: TGTGCCAGCAGCCAACACCCGGTTGAGGATTCTGGGGCCAACGTCCTGACTTTC. It is translated as CASSQHPVEDSGANVLTF.

The CDR3 region is CASSLNGRTTNEKLFF. DNA for the CDR3: TGTGCCAGCAGCTTAAACGGGAGGACAACTAATGAAAAACTGTTTTTT. The chain uses TRBV11-2 and TRBJ1-4, with unresolved D. CDR3 length: 16 amino acids. Trimming cost V 2 bases and J 0 bases, with 10 bases left between them. CDR1 and CDR2 from the germline V gene are SGHAT and FQNNGV.

This chain joins TRBV6-5 and TRBJ1-1; TRBD1 might be the D (5 bases). The V gene lost 5 bases and the J gene lost 3 bases, with 10 bases spanning the gap. The V gene's germline CDR1 is MNHEY and CDR2 SVGAGI. The CDR3 has 13 amino acids. The CDR3 loop reads CASSPQGYTEAFF. CDR3 nucleotide sequence: TGTGCCAGCAGTCCGCAGGGTTACACTGAAGCTTTCTTT.

The chain recombines TRBV3-1 (or the pseudogene TRBV3-2) with TRBJ2-2; D is perhaps TRBD2 (6 bases). The CDR3 is 15 residues long. Germline loops: CDR1 LGHDT, CDR2 YNNKEL (reference sequence). Trimming stripped 5 bases from V and 4 bases from J, with 14 bases between. CDR3 sequence (DNA): TGTGCCAGCAGCACTGGACGGAGGGGCACCGGGGAGCTGTTTTTT. It yields the protein CASSTGRRGTGELFF.

The chain has TRBV5-6 and TRBJ2-1; D may be TRBD1 (5 bases). Per germline, CDR1 SGHDT and CDR2 YYEEEE. This CDR3 has 15 residues. Trimming left V 0 bases short and J 7 bases short, with 14 bases between. The CDR3 sequence: CASSLDRRGRNEQFF. For the CDR3, the DNA is TGTGCCAGCAGCTTGGATCGTAGGGGAAGAAATGAGCAGTTCTTC.

This clone is a singleton in its sample. The rearrangement uses TRBV28 and TRBJ1-2; D possibly corresponds to TRBD1 (6 bases). The germline V gene has CDR1 MDHEN and CDR2 SYDVKM. This CDR3 is built from 15 residues. Trimming took off 8 bases at V and 2 bases at J, with 18 bases between the two ends. DNA of the CDR3: TGTGCCAGCTGTCCCTGGGGGCGGGAGAACTATGGCTACACCTTC. This codes for CASCPWGRENYGYTF.

V usage is TRBV6-5 and J usage is TRBJ2-7; 9 bases map to TRBD1. This CDR3 has 15 amino acids. V dropped 4 bases and J dropped 2; count of bases not matched to a gene: 6. CDR1 MNHEY and CDR2 SVGAGI come from the germline V gene. The CDR3 nucleotides are TGTGCCAGCAGTTTGGGGGGGACAGGGACCTACGAGCAGTACTTC. Amino acid sequence: CASSLGGTGTYEQYF.

This clone turned up a few times. This same CDR3 is encoded by further DNA sequences in the sample. V and J are TRBV7-9 and TRBJ1-2, with a tentative D call TRBD1 (6 bases). The V and J ends lost 1 base and 2 bases respectively, with 8 bases between them. Germline values: CDR1 SEHNR, CDR2 FQNEAQ (reference sequence). The length of the CDR3 is 14 residues. The CDR3 nucleotides read TGTGCCAGCAGCTTAGGAACAGGGAACTATGGCTACACCTTC. Translated: CASSLGTGNYGYTF.